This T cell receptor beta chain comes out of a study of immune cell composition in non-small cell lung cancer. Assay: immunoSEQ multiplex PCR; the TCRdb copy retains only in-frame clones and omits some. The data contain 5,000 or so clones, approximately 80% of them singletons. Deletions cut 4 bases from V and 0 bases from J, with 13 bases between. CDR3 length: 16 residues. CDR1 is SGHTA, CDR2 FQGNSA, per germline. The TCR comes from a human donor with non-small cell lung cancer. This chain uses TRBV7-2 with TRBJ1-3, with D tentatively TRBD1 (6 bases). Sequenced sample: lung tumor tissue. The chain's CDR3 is CASSSTGPSSGNTIYF. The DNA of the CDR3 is TGTGCCAGCAGCTCCACAGGGCCTAGCTCTGGAAACACCATATATTTT.